Following are 3 T cell receptor beta chains from one sample sequenced in a study of immune cell composition in non-small cell lung cancer. Normal lung was sampled as far from the tumour as possible, at least 3 cm. TCRdb's table, derived via immunoSEQ multiplex PCR, lists solely in-frame clones and lacks some. The profile covers about 3,600 clones, with roughly 82% appearing a single time and 9.2% taken by the ten largest. The sequenced sample was non-adjacent lung tissue. These receptors all stem from a human donor with non-small cell lung cancer.

The chain recombines TRBV5-5 with TRBJ1-1, with D possibly TRBD1 on 5 matching bases. The germline V gene encodes CDR1 SGHKS and CDR2 YYEKEE (reference sequence). The V end lost 0 bases, the J end lost 5 bases, and 11 bases lay between the germline ends. The CDR3 sequence is 14 residues long. CDR3 sequence: CASSLEAGWTEAFF. For the CDR3, the DNA is TGTGCCAGCAGCTTGGAAGCAGGGTGGACTGAAGCTTTCTTT.

V usage is TRBV11-2 and J usage is TRBJ2-5; TRBD2 agrees at 9 bases. Germline loops: CDR1 SGHAT, CDR2 FQNNGV. The CDR3 runs to 15 residues. V lost 2 bases to trimming and J lost 5 bases; unmatched junction nucleotides: 6. This CDR3 reads CASSLSSGAVETQYF. In nucleotides, the CDR3 is TGTGCCAGCAGCTTATCTAGCGGGGCGGTGGAGACCCAGTACTTC. Based on the CDR3 plus reference TRBV11-2 and TRBJ2-5, the full variable domain is EAGVAQSPRYKIIEKRQSVAFWCNPISGHATLYWYQQILGQGPKLLIQFQNNGVVDDSQLPKDRFSAERLKGVDSTLKIQPAKLEDSAVYLCASSLSSGAVETQYFGPGTRLLVL.

The chain joins TRBV9 to TRBJ1-2; TRBD1 matches at 10 bases. The CDR3 runs 14 residues. Trimming cost V 4 bases and J 5 bases; bases outside gene matches: 5. Germline V gene lookup returns CDR1 SGDLS and CDR2 YYNGEE. The CDR3 sequence is CASSTRDRGYGYTF. Written as DNA, the CDR3 is TGTGCCAGCAGCACACGGGACAGGGGATATGGCTACACCTTC.